Shown below are 8 T cell receptor beta chains from a single sample sequenced in a study of blood T cell repertoires in COVID-19. Data came from immunoSEQ multiplex PCR; TCRdb stores just in-frame clones and leaves some out. The table records tens of thousands of clones, around nine tenths of them present only once. The sequenced sample was peripheral blood. The receptors were gathered from a human donor in a cohort sampled during active COVID-19.

The rearrangement links TRBV7-3 to TRBJ2-3; TRBD1 matches at 8 bases. The germline V gene encodes CDR1 SGHTA and CDR2 FQGTGA. CDR3 size: 15 residues. V was pared by 5 bases and J by 2 bases, with 6 bases of the junction left unmatched. The CDR3 spells CASSLGQGSTDTQYF. As DNA, the CDR3 is TGTGCCAGCAGCCTAGGACAGGGATCCACAGATACGCAGTATTTT.

This chain uses TRBV4-1 with TRBJ2-1, with 11 bases identical to TRBD2. Germline V gene lookup returns CDR1 MGHRA and CDR2 YSYEKL. The CDR3 totals 14 residues. Trimming cost V 3 bases and J 6 bases; bases outside gene matches: 1. CDR3 in DNA: TGCGCCAGCAGCCACCTAGCGGGAGGCAATGAGCAGTTCTTC. Encoded protein: CASSHLAGGNEQFF.

J is TRBJ2-7 and V is TRBV7-9; possible D gene TRBD1, 6 bases. The CDR3 totals 15 residues. CDR1 is SEHNR, CDR2 FQNEAQ, per germline (reference sequence). Between the trimmed V and J ends, which lost 3 bases and 4 bases, there was a span of 16 bases. This CDR3 is CASSLTGANGYEQYF. CDR3 coding DNA: TGTGCCAGCAGCTTGACAGGAGCTAACGGATACGAGCAGTACTTC.

The chain has TRBV11-1 and TRBJ2-3; tentative D call: TRBD2 (6 bases). This CDR3 region has 15 residues. The V and J ends lost 0 bases and 0 bases respectively, with 7 bases between them. Germline-derived CDR1 and CDR2 are SGHAT and FQDESV (reference sequence). In DNA, the CDR3 is TGTGCCAGCAGCTTAGCGGGGACTAGCACAGATACGCAGTATTTT. Translation gives CASSLAGTSTDTQYF.

The chain couples TRBV11-2 to TRBJ1-2; D perhaps matches TRBD1 (5 bases). This CDR3 has 15 residues. CDR1 is SGHAT, CDR2 FQNNGV, per germline. V was clipped by 4 bases and J by 1 base, with 13 bases between them. CDR3 residues: CASSYRTQGNYGYTF. In DNA form, the CDR3 reads TGTGCCAGCAGCTACCGGACGCAGGGTAACTATGGCTACACCTTC.

The chain has TRBV4-1 and TRBJ1-5; no firm D call. This CDR3 has 15 amino acids. V gave up 0 bases and J gave up 3 bases, with 9 bases separating them. The germline V gene has CDR1 MGHRA and CDR2 YSYEKL. The CDR3 coding sequence is TGCGCCAGCAGCCAAGAGGCCCTAGACAATCAGCCCCAGCATTTT. This codes for CASSQEALDNQPQHF.

J is TRBJ2-7 and V is TRBV12-3 or TRBV12-4, with D possibly being TRBD1 (5 bases). V lost 5 bases to trimming and J lost 4 bases, with 9 bases between them. The CDR3 loop spans 12 amino acids. In DNA, the CDR3 is TGTGCCAGCAGTCTTGACAGATACGAGCAGTACTTC. This codes for CASSLDRYEQYF.

V and J are TRBV28 and TRBJ2-7, with TRBD1 identical over 10 bases. The length of the CDR3 is 15 residues. From germline, CDR1 is MDHEN and CDR2 SYDVKM. The ends lost 5 bases at V and 5 bases at J; junction bases unmatched: 9. The CDR3 DNA sequence: TGTGCCAGCAGTCTGCGACAGGGGGCGAAGAACGAGCAGTACTTC. Translating it yields CASSLRQGAKNEQYF. Full variable domain (rest looked up from reference TRBV28 and TRBJ2-7): DVKVTQSSRYLVKRTGEKVFLECVQDMDHENMFWYRQDPGLGLRLIYFSYDVKMKEKGDIPEGYSVSREKKERFSLILESASTNQTSMYLCASSLRQGAKNEQYFGPGTRLTVT.